The text below deals with one T cell receptor (beta chain). This entry belongs to a study of blood T cell repertoires in COVID-19. Study summary: The cDNA or gDNA used as material had been derived from T cells, B-cell-depleted T cells, or PBMCs.

The V segment lost 4 bases and the J segment 6 bases; nucleotides outside the gene matches: 6. The CDR3 is 15 residues long. Germline assignment: CDR1 LGHDT and CDR2 YNNKEL (reference sequence). In the authors' workflow: Estimation of nucleated cell counts relied on the amplification of reference gene primers. Profiling relied on immunoSEQ multiplex PCR, and the TCRdb table lists in-frame clones only, not all of them. That table gives V, J and clone size, and the DNA gave D and trimming. The sample has about 120,000 clones; approximately 90% are singletons. The chain joins TRBV3-1 (or the pseudogene TRBV3-2) to TRBJ1-5, with TRBD1 matching over 10 bases. The sequenced sample was peripheral blood. The sequence came from a woman in her fifties or sixties with acute or convalescent COVID-19. This CDR3 reads CASSPGTGELQPQHF. The CDR3 DNA is TGTGCCAGCAGCCCAGGGACAGGGGAACTTCAGCCCCAGCATTTT.